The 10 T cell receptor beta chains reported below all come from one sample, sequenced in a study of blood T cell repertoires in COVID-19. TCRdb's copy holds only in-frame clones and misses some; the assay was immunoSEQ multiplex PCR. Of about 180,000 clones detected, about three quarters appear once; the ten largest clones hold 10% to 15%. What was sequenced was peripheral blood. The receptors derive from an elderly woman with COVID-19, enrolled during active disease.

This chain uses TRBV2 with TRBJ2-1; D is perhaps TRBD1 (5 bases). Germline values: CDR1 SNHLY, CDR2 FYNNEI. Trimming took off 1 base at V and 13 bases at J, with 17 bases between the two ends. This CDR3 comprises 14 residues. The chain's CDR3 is CASSEEAGKASQFF. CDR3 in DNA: TGTGCCAGCAGTGAAGAGGCAGGGAAGGCGTCTCAGTTCTTC.

CDR3: CASRTSDYNEQFF. The CDR3 DNA follows: TGCGCCAGCAGGACTAGCGACTACAATGAGCAGTTCTTC. The chain links TRBV5-1 to TRBJ2-1; 8 nucleotides match TRBD2. The CDR3 has 13 residues. The germline V gene encodes CDR1 SGHRS and CDR2 YFSETQ. With 5 bases clipped from V and 3 bases from J, the junction kept 1 base outside the gene matches. Combining the CDR3 with reference TRBV5-1 and TRBJ2-1 gives the whole variable domain KAGVTQTPRYLIKTRGQQVTLSCSPISGHRSVSWYQQTPGQGLQFLFEYFSETQRNKGNFPGRFSGRQFSNSRSEMNVSTLELGDSALYLCASRTSDYNEQFFGPGTRLTVL.

The CDR3 is CASSETDWDFYEQYF. Written as DNA, the CDR3 is TGTGCCAGCAGTGAAACGGACTGGGACTTCTACGAGCAGTACTTC. The chain uses TRBV2 and TRBJ2-7; a possible D gene is TRBD2 (6 bases). The CDR3 spans 15 residues. Germline CDR1 is SNHLY and CDR2 is FYNNEI. Trimming shortened V by 2 bases and J by 3 bases, and 14 bases separated the two germline ends.

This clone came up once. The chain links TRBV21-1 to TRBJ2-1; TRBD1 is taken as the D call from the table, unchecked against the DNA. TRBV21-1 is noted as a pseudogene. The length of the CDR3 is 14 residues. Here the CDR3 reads CASSKGTDYNEQFF. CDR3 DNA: TGTGCCAGCAGCAAAGGGACAGACTACAATGAGCAGTTCTTC.

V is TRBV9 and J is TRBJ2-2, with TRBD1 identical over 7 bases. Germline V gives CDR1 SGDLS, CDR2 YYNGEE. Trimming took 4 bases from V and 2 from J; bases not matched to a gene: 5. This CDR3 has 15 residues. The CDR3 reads CASSKTGINTGELFF. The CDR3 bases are TGTGCCAGCAGCAAGACAGGGATCAACACCGGGGAGCTGTTTTTT.

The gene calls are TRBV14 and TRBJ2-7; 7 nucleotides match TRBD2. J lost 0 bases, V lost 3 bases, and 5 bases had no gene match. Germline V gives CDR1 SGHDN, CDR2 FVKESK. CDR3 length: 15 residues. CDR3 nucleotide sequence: TGTGCCAGCAGCCAGGCTAGCGGCGGCTCCTACGAGCAGTACTTC. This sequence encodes CASSQASGGSYEQYF. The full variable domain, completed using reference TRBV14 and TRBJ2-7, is EAGVTQFPSHSVIEKGQTVTLRCDPISGHDNLYWYRRVMGKEIKFLLHFVKESKQDESGMPNNRFLAERTGGTYSTLKVQPAELEDSGVYFCASSQASGGSYEQYFGPGTRLTVT.

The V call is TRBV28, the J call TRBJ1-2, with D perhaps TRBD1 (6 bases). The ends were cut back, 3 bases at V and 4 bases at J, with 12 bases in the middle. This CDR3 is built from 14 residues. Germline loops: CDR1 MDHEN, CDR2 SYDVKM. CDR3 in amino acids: CASSFPTGTYGYTF. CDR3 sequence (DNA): TGTGCCAGCAGTTTCCCCACAGGGACCTATGGCTACACCTTC.

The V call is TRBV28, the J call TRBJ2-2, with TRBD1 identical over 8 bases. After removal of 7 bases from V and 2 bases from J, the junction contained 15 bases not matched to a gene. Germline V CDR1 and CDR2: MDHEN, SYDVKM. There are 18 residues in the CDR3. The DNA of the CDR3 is TGTGCCAGCACCGGCGACAGGGGATTTTTCGGTAACACCGGGGAGCTGTTTTTT. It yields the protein CASTGDRGFFGNTGELFF.

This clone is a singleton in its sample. The CDR3 region is CATSDSGLEGTQYF. The CDR3 DNA reads TGTGCCACCAGTGACTCGGGACTAGAGGGTACGCAGTATTTT. The chain couples TRBV24-1 to TRBJ2-3; 8 bases match TRBD2. This CDR3 is 14 amino acids long. V was pared by 4 bases and J by 8 bases, with 7 bases of the junction left unmatched. CDR1 and CDR2 from the germline V gene are KGHDR and SFDVKD.

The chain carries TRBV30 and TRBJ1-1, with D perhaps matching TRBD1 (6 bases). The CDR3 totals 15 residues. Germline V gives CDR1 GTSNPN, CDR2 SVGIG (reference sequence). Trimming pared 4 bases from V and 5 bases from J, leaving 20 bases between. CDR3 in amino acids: CAWKPVQGLGTEAFF. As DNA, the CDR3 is TGTGCCTGGAAACCAGTACAGGGTCTTGGAACTGAAGCTTTCTTT.